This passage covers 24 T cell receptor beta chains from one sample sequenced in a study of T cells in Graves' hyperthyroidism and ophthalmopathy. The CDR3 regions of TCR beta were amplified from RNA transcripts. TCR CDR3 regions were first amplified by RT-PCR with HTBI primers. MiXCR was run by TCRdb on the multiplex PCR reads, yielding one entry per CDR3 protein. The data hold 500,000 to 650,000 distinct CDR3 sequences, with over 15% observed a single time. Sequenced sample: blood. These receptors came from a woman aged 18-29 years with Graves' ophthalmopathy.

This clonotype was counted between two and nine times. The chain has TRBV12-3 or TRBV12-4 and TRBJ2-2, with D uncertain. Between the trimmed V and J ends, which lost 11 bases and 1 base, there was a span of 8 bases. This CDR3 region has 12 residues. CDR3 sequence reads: CAGRENTGELFF. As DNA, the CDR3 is TGTGCCGGAAGGGAGAACACCGGGGAGCTGTTTTTT.

The CDR3: CSVESNYGYTF. The CDR3 DNA follows: TGCAGCGTTGAGTCGAACTATGGCTACACCTTC. The chain combines TRBV29-1 with TRBJ1-2; no reliable D call. With 3 bases removed from V and 2 bases from J, the gap between germline ends came to 4 bases. Germline V lookup: CDR1 SQVTM, CDR2 ANQGSEA. CDR3 length: 11 residues. The variable domain in full, completed from reference TRBV29-1 and TRBJ1-2, reads SAVISQKPSRDICQRGTSLTIQCQVDSQVTMMFWYRQQPGQSLTLIATANQGSEATYESGFVIDKFPISRPNLTFSTLTVSNMSPEDSSIYLCSVESNYGYTFGSGTRLTVV.

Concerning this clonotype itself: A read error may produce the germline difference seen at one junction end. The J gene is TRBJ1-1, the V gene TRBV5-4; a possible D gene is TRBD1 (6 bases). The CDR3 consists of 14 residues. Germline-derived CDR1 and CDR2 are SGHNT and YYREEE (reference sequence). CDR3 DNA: TGTGGCAGCAGCTTGTCCAGGGGCGGCACTGAAGCTTTCTTT. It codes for CGSSLSRGGTEAFF.

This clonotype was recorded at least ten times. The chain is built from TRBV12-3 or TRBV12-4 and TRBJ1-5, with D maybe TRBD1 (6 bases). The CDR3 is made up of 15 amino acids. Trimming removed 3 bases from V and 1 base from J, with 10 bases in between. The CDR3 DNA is TGTGCCAGCAGTTTGGCAGGGGCCAGCAATCAGCCCCAGCATTTT. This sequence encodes CASSLAGASNQPQHF.

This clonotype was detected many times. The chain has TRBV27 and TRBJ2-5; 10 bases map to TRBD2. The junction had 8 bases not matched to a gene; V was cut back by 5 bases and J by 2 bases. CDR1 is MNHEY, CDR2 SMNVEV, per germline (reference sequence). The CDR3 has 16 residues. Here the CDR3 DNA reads TGTGCCAGCAGTACCCCCAGCGGGGGGGGGCAAGAGACCCAGTACTTC. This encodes CASSTPSGGGQETQYF.

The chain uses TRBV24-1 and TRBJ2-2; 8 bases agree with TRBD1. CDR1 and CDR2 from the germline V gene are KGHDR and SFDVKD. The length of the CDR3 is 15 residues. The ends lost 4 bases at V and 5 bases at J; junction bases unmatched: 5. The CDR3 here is CATSDDRGLTGELFF. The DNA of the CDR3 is TGTGCCACCAGTGACGACAGGGGACTTACCGGGGAGCTGTTTTTT.

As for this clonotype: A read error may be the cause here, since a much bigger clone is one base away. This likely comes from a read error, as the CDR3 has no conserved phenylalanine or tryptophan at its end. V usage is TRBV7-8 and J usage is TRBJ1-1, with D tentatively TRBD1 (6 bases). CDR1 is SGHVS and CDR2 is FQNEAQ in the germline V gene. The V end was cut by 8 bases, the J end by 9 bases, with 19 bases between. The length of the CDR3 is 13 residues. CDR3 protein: CASFGTGIRKAFV. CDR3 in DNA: TGTGCCAGCTTCGGAACAGGGATACGGAAAGCTTTCGTT.

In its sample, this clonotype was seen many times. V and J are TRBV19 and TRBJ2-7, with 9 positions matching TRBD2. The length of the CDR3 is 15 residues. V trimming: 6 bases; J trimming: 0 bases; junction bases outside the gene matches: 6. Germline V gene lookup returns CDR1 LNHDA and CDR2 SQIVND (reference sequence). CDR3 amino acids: CASRLLAGLSYEQYF. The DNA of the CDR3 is TGTGCCAGTAGGCTTCTAGCGGGACTCTCCTACGAGCAGTACTTC.

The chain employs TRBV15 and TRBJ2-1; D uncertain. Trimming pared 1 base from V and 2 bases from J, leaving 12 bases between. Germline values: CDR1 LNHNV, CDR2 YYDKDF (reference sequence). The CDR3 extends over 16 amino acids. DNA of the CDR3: TGTGCCACCAGCAGAGGGGTTCGGGCGACCTACAATGAGCAGTTCTTC. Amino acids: CATSRGVRATYNEQFF.

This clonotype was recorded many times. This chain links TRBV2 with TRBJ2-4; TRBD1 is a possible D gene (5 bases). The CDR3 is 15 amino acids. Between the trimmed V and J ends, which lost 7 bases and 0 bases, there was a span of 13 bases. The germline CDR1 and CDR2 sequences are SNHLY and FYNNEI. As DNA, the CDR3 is TGTGCCAGCAACCCAGAAGGGGTAGCCAAAAACATTCAGTACTTC. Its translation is CASNPEGVAKNIQYF.

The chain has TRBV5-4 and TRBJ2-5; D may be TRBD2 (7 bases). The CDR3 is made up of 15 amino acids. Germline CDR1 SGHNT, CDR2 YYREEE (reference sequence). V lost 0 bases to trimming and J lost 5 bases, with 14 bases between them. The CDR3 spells CASSLDRGAEETQYF. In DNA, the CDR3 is TGTGCCAGCAGCTTGGATCGGGGGGCGGAGGAGACCCAGTACTTC.

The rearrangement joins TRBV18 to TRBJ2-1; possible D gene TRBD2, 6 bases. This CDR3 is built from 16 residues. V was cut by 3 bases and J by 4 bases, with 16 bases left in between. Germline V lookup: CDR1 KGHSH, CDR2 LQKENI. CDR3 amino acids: CASSPPGSGRYNEQFF. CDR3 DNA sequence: TGTGCCAGCTCACCTCCCGGGTCAGGGAGGTACAATGAGCAGTTCTTC.

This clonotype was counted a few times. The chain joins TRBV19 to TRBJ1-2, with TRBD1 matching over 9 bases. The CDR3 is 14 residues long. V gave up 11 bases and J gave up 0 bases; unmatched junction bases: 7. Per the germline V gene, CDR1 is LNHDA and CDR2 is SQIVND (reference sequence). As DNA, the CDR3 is TGTGCCTGCTTAAGGACAGGGGCTAACTATGGCTACACCTTC. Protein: CACLRTGANYGYTF.

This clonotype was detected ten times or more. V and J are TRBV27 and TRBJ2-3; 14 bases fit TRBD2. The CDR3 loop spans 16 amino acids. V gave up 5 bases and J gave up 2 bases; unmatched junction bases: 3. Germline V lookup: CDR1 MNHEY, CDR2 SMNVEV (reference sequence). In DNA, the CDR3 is TGTGCCAGCAGTGGGACTAGCGGGGGACACACAGATACGCAGTATTTT. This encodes CASSGTSGGHTDTQYF.

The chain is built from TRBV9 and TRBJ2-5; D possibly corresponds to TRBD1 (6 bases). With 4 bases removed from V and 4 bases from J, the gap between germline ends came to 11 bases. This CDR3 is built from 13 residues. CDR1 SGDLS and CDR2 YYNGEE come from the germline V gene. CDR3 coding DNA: TGTGCCAGCAGCACAAACAGGGTAGAGACCCAGTACTTC. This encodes CASSTNRVETQYF.

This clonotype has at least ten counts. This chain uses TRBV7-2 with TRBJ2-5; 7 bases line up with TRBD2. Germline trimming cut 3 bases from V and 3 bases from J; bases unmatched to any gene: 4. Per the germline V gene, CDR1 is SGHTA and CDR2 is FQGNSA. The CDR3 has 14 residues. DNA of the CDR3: TGTGCCAGCAGCTTCCAGGGAGGGGAAGAGACCCAGTACTTC. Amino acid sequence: CASSFQGGEETQYF.

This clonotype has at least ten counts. In DNA form, the CDR3 reads TGTGCCAGCTCACAAAGTTGGCAGAACACTGAAGCTTTCTTT. Its translation is CASSQSWQNTEAFF. The rearrangement links TRBV18 to TRBJ1-1; D remains ambiguous. V was clipped by 4 bases and J by 1 base, with 10 bases between them. From germline, CDR1 is KGHSH and CDR2 LQKENI. The CDR3 spans 14 residues.

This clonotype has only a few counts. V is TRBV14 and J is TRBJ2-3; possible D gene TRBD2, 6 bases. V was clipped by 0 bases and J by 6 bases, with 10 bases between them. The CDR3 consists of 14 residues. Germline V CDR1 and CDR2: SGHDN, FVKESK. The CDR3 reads CASSQETRSDTQYF. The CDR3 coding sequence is TGTGCCAGCAGCCAAGAGACTAGGTCGGATACGCAGTATTTT. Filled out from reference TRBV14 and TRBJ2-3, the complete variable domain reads EAGVTQFPSHSVIEKGQTVTLRCDPISGHDNLYWYRRVMGKEIKFLLHFVKESKQDESGMPNNRFLAERTGGTYSTLKVQPAELEDSGVYFCASSQETRSDTQYFGPGTRLTVL.

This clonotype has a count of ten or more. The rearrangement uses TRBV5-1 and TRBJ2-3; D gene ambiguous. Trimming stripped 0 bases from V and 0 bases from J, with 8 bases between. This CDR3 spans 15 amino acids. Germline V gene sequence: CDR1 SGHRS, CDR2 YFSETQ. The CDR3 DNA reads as TGCGCCAGCAGCTTGGCGGGTTCTAGCACAGATACGCAGTATTTT. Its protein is CASSLAGSSTDTQYF.

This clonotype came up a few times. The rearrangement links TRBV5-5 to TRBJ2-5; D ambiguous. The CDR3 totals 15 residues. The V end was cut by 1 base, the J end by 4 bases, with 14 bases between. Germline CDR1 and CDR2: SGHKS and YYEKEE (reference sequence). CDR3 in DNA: TGTGCCAGCAGCTTGTCTGCACTGGGGTTAGAGACCCAGTACTTC. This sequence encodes CASSLSALGLETQYF.

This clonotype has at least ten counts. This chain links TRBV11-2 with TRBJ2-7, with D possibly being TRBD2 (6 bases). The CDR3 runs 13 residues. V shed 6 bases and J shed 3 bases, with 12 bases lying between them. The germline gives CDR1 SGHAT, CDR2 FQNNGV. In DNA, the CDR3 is TGTGCCAGCAGGTTTACGGGGGACTACGAGCAGTACTTC. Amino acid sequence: CASRFTGDYEQYF.

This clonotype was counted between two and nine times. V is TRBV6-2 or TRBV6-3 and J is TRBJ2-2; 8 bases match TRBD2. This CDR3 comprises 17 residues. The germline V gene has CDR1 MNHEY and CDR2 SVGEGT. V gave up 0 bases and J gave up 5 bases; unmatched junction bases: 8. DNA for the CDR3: TGTGCCAGCAGTTACTCTAGCGGGGAGAGGTGGACCGGGGAGCTGTTTTTT. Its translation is CASSYSSGERWTGELFF.

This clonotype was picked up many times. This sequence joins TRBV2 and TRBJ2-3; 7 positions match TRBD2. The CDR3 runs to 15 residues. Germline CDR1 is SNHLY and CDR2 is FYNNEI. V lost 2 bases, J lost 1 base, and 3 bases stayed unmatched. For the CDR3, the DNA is TGTGCCAGCAGTGAACTAGCGGTCCGCACAGATACGCAGTATTTT. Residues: CASSELAVRTDTQYF.

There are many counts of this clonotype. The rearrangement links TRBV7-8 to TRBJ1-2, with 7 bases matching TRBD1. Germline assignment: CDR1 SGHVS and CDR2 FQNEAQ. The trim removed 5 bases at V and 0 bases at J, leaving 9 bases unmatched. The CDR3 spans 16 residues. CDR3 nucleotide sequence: TGTGCCAGCAGCCGTGGACAGGCGGCCTCTAACTATGGCTACACCTTC. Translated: CASSRGQAASNYGYTF.